These 21 T cell receptor beta chains originate from one sample sequenced in a study of graft-versus-host responses after intestinal transplantation. The data were produced by immunoSEQ multiplex PCR, yet TCRdb's version contains in-frame clones alone and is incomplete. The sample includes 24,000 or so clones, approximately 82% of them seen just once. The material was PBMCs, obtained about 28 days after intestinal transplant. Receptors originate from a human patient who received an intestinal transplant, so some T cells may come from the graft donor.

The chain combines TRBV5-1 with TRBJ2-7; D perhaps matches TRBD1 (5 bases). V was trimmed by 0 bases and J by 2 bases, leaving 6 bases between them. This CDR3 is 13 amino acids long. Germline lookup yields CDR1 SGHRS and CDR2 YFSETQ. The CDR3 DNA reads TGCGCCAGCAGCTTGGCCAGGGCCTACGAGCAGTACTTC. Translated: CASSLARAYEQYF.

V and J are TRBV29-1 and TRBJ2-7, with 7 bases aligning to TRBD1. CDR1 and CDR2 (germline): SQVTM, ANQGSEA. This CDR3 spans 13 amino acids. Trimming took 7 bases from V and 2 from J; bases not matched to a gene: 8. CDR3 sequence reads: CSAVPGGTYEQYF. In nucleotides, the CDR3 is TGCAGCGCTGTGCCAGGGGGTACCTACGAGCAGTACTTC.

The V and J genes are TRBV27 and TRBJ2-7; D could derive from TRBD1 or TRBD2 (6 bases each). CDR1 and CDR2 (germline): MNHEY, SMNVEV (reference sequence). This CDR3 is 17 amino acids long. V gave up 5 bases and J gave up 4 bases, with 24 bases separating them. CDR3 nucleotides: TGTGCCAGCAGTCTTAACGCCGGGGGCCTCGCCCCTTACGAGCAGTACTTC. Encoded protein: CASSLNAGGLAPYEQYF.

The chain joins TRBV30 to TRBJ2-4; D may be TRBD2 (5 bases). Trimming removed 3 bases from V and 7 bases from J, with 10 bases in between. CDR1 GTSNPN and CDR2 SVGIG come from the germline V gene (reference sequence). This CDR3 is built from 12 residues. In DNA, the CDR3 is TGTGCCTGGAGCCCTACGGGGAACATTCAGTACTTC. Translation gives CAWSPTGNIQYF.

The CDR3 DNA reads as TGCGCCATTTGGGGGGTCGGCTATGGCTACACCTTC. Its protein is CAIWGVGYGYTF. This chain links TRBV10-2 with TRBJ1-2; weak D call: TRBD1 (5 bases). CDR1 and CDR2 (germline): WSHSY, SAAADI. With 10 bases removed from V and 4 bases from J, the gap between germline ends came to 13 bases. The CDR3 contains 12 residues.

The V and J genes are TRBV2 and TRBJ2-6; 11 positions agree with TRBD2. V trimming: 8 bases; J trimming: 2 bases; junction bases outside the gene matches: 11. Germline V gene lookup returns CDR1 SNHLY and CDR2 FYNNEI. The CDR3 length is 18 residues. The CDR3 is CASEELAGEIAGANVLTF. As DNA, the CDR3 is TGTGCCAGCGAAGAACTAGCGGGGGAAATTGCTGGGGCCAACGTCCTGACTTTC.

CDR3 DNA: TGTGCCAGCAGCGTCTCCGGGACCCTAGACTACGAGCAGTACTTC. Protein: CASSVSGTLDYEQYF. The rearrangement links TRBV9 to TRBJ2-7; possibly TRBD1 or TRBD2 for D (5 bases each). The CDR3 length is 15 residues. The V end was cut by 2 bases, the J end by 3 bases, with 15 bases between. Germline-derived CDR1 and CDR2 are SGDLS and YYNGEE.

V and J are TRBV2 and TRBJ2-3, with 10 bases fitting TRBD2. V dropped 7 bases and J dropped 8; count of bases not matched to a gene: 9. CDR1 is SNHLY, CDR2 FYNNEI, per germline. CDR3 length: 14 amino acids. The CDR3 DNA reads TGTGCCAGCACAGAGCGGGGGGGAGTGAGTACGCAGTATTTT. It yields the protein CASTERGGVSTQYF.

The chain carries TRBV25-1 and TRBJ2-3; TRBD1 matches 7 bases. Unmatched junction bases numbered 9, after V lost 4 bases and J lost 5 bases. The CDR3 contains 15 residues. Germline CDR1 and CDR2: MGHDK and SYGVNS. CDR3 sequence: CASSARTGMQDTQYF. CDR3 sequence (DNA): TGTGCCAGCAGTGCTAGGACAGGTATGCAAGATACGCAGTATTTT. Based on the CDR3 plus reference TRBV25-1 and TRBJ2-3, the full variable domain is EADIYQTPRYLVIGTGKKITLECSQTMGHDKMYWYQQDPGMELHLIHYSYGVNSTEKGDLSSESTVSRIRTEHFPLTLESARPSHTSQYLCASSARTGMQDTQYFGPGTRLTVL.

DNA of the CDR3: TGTGCCAGCAGCCTAGCGGGAGTCTCCTACAATGAGCAGTTCTTC. It translates to CASSLAGVSYNEQFF. The genes are TRBV7-3 and TRBJ2-1; 10 nucleotides match TRBD2. Germline CDR1 reads SGHTA; CDR2 reads FQGTGA. The V segment lost 5 bases and the J segment 0 bases; nucleotides outside the gene matches: 1. This CDR3 comprises 15 residues.

The chain carries TRBV7-9 and TRBJ2-1, with 12 nucleotides matching TRBD2. This CDR3 is built from 17 residues. The V segment lost 5 bases and the J segment 4 bases; nucleotides outside the gene matches: 9. Germline V gives CDR1 SEHNR, CDR2 FQNEAQ (reference sequence). This CDR3 reads CASSVPLAGGSYNEQFF. CDR3 coding DNA: TGTGCCAGCAGCGTTCCTCTAGCGGGGGGGAGTTACAATGAGCAGTTCTTC.

This clone was picked up a small number of times. The V gene is TRBV19, the J gene TRBJ2-6; no firm D call. V was pared by 5 bases and J by 0 bases, with 8 bases between. The CDR3 is 15 amino acids. Germline V gene lookup returns CDR1 LNHDA and CDR2 SQIVND (reference sequence). CDR3: CASSATDSGANVLTF. In DNA form, the CDR3 reads TGTGCCAGTAGTGCTACAGACTCTGGGGCCAACGTCCTGACTTTC.

The genes are TRBV5-1 and TRBJ2-1; 13 bases map to TRBD2. V was pared by 0 bases and J by 5 bases, with 2 bases of the junction left unmatched. CDR1 SGHRS and CDR2 YFSETQ come from the germline V gene. The CDR3 runs to 16 residues. The chain's CDR3 is CASSLAGTSGDNEQFF. CDR3 DNA sequence: TGCGCCAGCAGCTTGGCCGGGACTAGCGGGGACAATGAGCAGTTCTTC.

This chain connects TRBV18 to TRBJ2-7; 8 nucleotides line up with TRBD1. Germline assignment: CDR1 KGHSH and CDR2 LQKENI. V dropped 5 bases and J dropped 5; count of bases not matched to a gene: 14. The CDR3 runs to 16 residues. The CDR3 sequence is CASSNQFRDRYHEQYF. The CDR3 bases are TGTGCCAGCTCAAATCAGTTCCGGGACAGGTACCACGAGCAGTACTTC.

J is TRBJ1-6 and V is TRBV7-6, with D perhaps TRBD1 (6 bases). Trimming stripped 4 bases from V and 6 bases from J, with 10 bases between. Germline values: CDR1 SGHVS, CDR2 FNYEAQ. The CDR3 sequence is 14 residues long. The DNA of the CDR3 is TGTGCCAGCAGCTCGTCAGGGGCTAATTCACCCCTCCACTTT. This sequence encodes CASSSSGANSPLHF. Combining the CDR3 with reference TRBV7-6 and TRBJ1-6 gives the whole variable domain GAGVSQSPRYKVTKRGQDVALRCDPISGHVSLYWYRQALGQGPEFLTYFNYEAQQDKSGLPNDRFSAERPEGSISTLTIQRTEQRDSAMYRCASSSSGANSPLHFGNGTRLTVT.

The V gene is TRBV30, the J gene TRBJ2-5, with a possible D match to TRBD2 (6 bases). With 0 bases removed from V and 5 bases from J, the gap between germline ends came to 10 bases. The CDR3 loop spans 13 amino acids. Germline V gene lookup returns CDR1 GTSNPN and CDR2 SVGIG (reference sequence). The CDR3 sequence is CAWSVGGDETQYF. The CDR3 bases are TGTGCCTGGAGTGTAGGAGGGGACGAGACCCAGTACTTC.

As for this clone: The junction differs from germline at one of its ends, possibly a read error. The CDR3 reads CASRRTGGEAQYF. The DNA for the CDR3 is TGTGCCAGCAGACGGACAGGGGGAGAGGCCCAGTACTTC. V usage is TRBV6-6 and J usage is TRBJ2-5, with 10 bases matching TRBD1. There are 13 residues in the CDR3. The germline V gene encodes CDR1 MNHNY and CDR2 SVGAGI (reference sequence).

This chain connects TRBV14 to TRBJ2-6, with D unclear. In germline, CDR1 is SGHDN, CDR2 FVKESK. This CDR3 is 15 amino acids long. V gave up 3 bases and J gave up 0 bases, with 6 bases separating them. Here the CDR3 reads CASSHRHSGANVLTF. The CDR3 DNA is TGTGCCAGCAGCCACCGACACTCTGGGGCCAACGTCCTGACTTTC.

Notes on this clone: Other DNA sequences in this specimen translate into the identical CDR3. The chain combines TRBV28 with TRBJ2-7, with TRBD1 matching 8 bases. Trimming cost V 5 bases and J 1 base; bases outside gene matches: 7. In germline, CDR1 is MDHEN, CDR2 SYDVKM. This CDR3 is 15 amino acids long. The CDR3 protein is CASSVGTGNSYEQYF. The CDR3 nucleotides read TGTGCCAGCAGTGTTGGGACAGGAAATTCCTACGAGCAGTACTTC.

The gene calls are TRBV14 and TRBJ2-7; 8 positions match TRBD1. V gave up 4 bases and J gave up 4 bases; unmatched junction bases: 9. CDR3 size: 15 residues. Germline loops: CDR1 SGHDN, CDR2 FVKESK. The CDR3 DNA sequence: TGTGCCAGCAGCCTCCTAAACAGGGGGTCGTACGAGCAGTACTTC. Encoded protein: CASSLLNRGSYEQYF.

The rearrangement joins TRBV6-5 to TRBJ2-7; no definite D call. V shed 0 bases and J shed 2 bases, with 11 bases lying between them. CDR1 and CDR2 (germline): MNHEY, SVGAGI. The CDR3 runs to 15 residues. The CDR3 nucleotides read TGTGCCAGCAGTTACTCGAGTCGGGTACCCTACGAGCAGTACTTC. Residues: CASSYSSRVPYEQYF.